Listed below are T cell receptor beta chains from one sample, sequenced in a study of blood T cell repertoires in COVID-19. Libraries were prepared by immunoSEQ multiplex PCR; TCRdb keeps only in-frame clonotypes and omits some of them. The top ten clones hold 4% to 5% of a sample with a few hundred thousand clones, approximately 92% of them seen once. Source material: peripheral blood. The receptors come from a woman between 35 and 50 years old who had recovered from COVID-19. CDR3s include the opening cysteine and the closing phenylalanine or tryptophan. The D gene is left open where the match is weak. Some rows mark clone size as missing; the rest say once, few, many or name a class of expanded clone.

TRBV5-1	.	15	.	TRBJ1-2	TGCGCCAGCAGCCTCGGACGGGACCAGGGGTATGGCTACACCTTC	CASSLGRDQGYGYTF
TRBV5-5	TRBD2	17	.	TRBJ2-3	TGTGCCAGCAGCTTAAGTAACAGCGGGAGCGTTACAGATACGCAGTATTTT	CASSLSNSGSVTDTQYF
TRBV7-2	.	14	.	TRBJ2-1	TGTGCCAGCAGCTTAGACGGCGGATACAATGAGCAGTTCTTC	CASSLDGGYNEQFF
TRBV15	.	14	.	TRBJ1-5	TGTGCCACCAGCAGCGGGTATAGCAATCAGCCCCAGCATTTT	CATSSGYSNQPQHF
TRBV6-6	TRBD1	15	.	TRBJ1-4	TGTGCCAGCAGTTACCGGGACAGGGGTGACGGAAAACTGTTTTTT	CASSYRDRGDGKLFF
TRBV14	TRBD1	16	.	TRBJ2-3	TGTGCCAGCAGCCAAGGTGCCAGGGGGAGCACAGATACGCAGTATTTT	CASSQGARGSTDTQYF
TRBV19	.	13	.	TRBJ1-2	TGTGCCAGTAGTATCATGGGGGCCTATGGCTACACCTTC	CASSIMGAYGYTF
TRBV24-1	.	15	.	TRBJ2-3	TGTGCCACCAGTGACCCGACAGGGACTACAGATACGCAGTATTTT	CATSDPTGTTDTQYF
TRBV18	.	13	once	TRBJ2-5	TGTGCCAGCTCCCGGCAGGCGCAAGAGACCCAGTACTTC	CASSRQAQETQYF
TRBV25-1	TRBD1	14	.	TRBJ1-2	TGTGCCAGCAGTTCGACAGGGGGCTACTATGGCTACACCTTC	CASSSTGGYYGYTF
TRBV2	.	14	.	TRBJ2-7	TGTGCCAGCAGCCGAAGACAGGTATGGGACGAGCAGTACTTC	CASSRRQVWDEQYF
TRBV24-1	.	18	.	TRBJ1-3	TGTGCCCAACCGGGGAGCTCTCCTCTGGGGAAAATGGGAAACACCATATATTTT	CAQPGSSPLGKMGNTIYF
TRBV12-3/TRBV12-4	.	12	.	TRBJ2-1	TGTGCCAGCAGGAAATTAGACAATGAGCAGTTCTTC	CASRKLDNEQFF
TRBV19	.	15	.	TRBJ1-2	TGTGCCAGTAGCCTGGTCGTCGCAGGGGACTATGGCTACACCTTC	CASSLVVAGDYGYTF
TRBV5-1	.	13	.	TRBJ2-2	TGCGCCAGCAGACAGACGAACACCGGGGAGCTGTTTTTT	CASRQTNTGELFF
TRBV5-1	TRBD2	14	once	TRBJ2-7	TGCGCCAGCAGTTTCCTCGGGGGGGACTACGAGCAGTACTTC	CASSFLGGDYEQYF
TRBV5-1	.	15	.	TRBJ1-2	TGCGCCAGCAGCTTGGTGGCCATTTCTAACTATGGCTACACCTTC	CASSLVAISNYGYTF
TRBV29-1	.	15	.	TRBJ2-2	TGCAGCGTTGAAGTTAGCGGTTCGAACACCGGGGAGCTGTTTTTT	CSVEVSGSNTGELFF
TRBV7-9	TRBD2	17	.	TRBJ2-1	TGTGCCAGCAGCCCAGGGGGGCTAGCGGGACTCTACAATGAGCAGTTCTTC	CASSPGGLAGLYNEQFF
TRBV28	.	13	.	TRBJ1-5	TGTGCCAGCAGTTTACAGGGCTGGCAGCCCCAGCATTTT	CASSLQGWQPQHF
TRBV6-5	TRBD1	15	.	TRBJ1-5	TGTGCCAGTAAACAGGGGATCCTTAGCAATCAGCCCCAGCATTTT	CASKQGILSNQPQHF
TRBV28	TRBD2	15	.	TRBJ2-1	TGTGCCAGCAGTTTGGCGGGGGAGCCCAACAATGAGCAGTTCTTC	CASSLAGEPNNEQFF
TRBV10-2	.	13	.	TRBJ1-5	TGCGCCAGCAGTGCTGGGGGGAATCAGCCCCAGCATTTT	CASSAGGNQPQHF
TRBV7-9	.	15	.	TRBJ1-6	TGTGCCAGCAGCTTATGGCGACAGGAAGGGTCACCCCTCCACTTT	CASSLWRQEGSPLHF
TRBV28	.	14	.	TRBJ2-7	TGTGCCAGCAGTCGAGGCGGGGCATCCTACGAGCAGTACTTC	CASSRGGASYEQYF
TRBV5-1	.	9	.	TRBJ2-3	TGCGCCACCTCAGATACGCAGTATTTT	CATSDTQYF
TRBV6-5	TRBD2	14	once	TRBJ2-5	TGTGCCAGCAGTTACTCGGGGGGGCAAGAGACCCAGTACTTC	CASSYSGGQETQYF
TRBV2	.	15	once	TRBJ1-6	TGTGCCAGCAGTGAAGCCTCAGGGAATAATTCACCCCTCCACTTT	CASSEASGNNSPLHF
TRBV6-5	TRBD1	15	.	TRBJ2-7	TGTGCCAGCAGTTACTCGGGGCAGGGGGCTTACGAGCAGTACTTC	CASSYSGQGAYEQYF
TRBV3-1/TRBV3-2	.	18	.	TRBJ2-5	TGTGCCAGCAGCCAAGGGGGAGGAAGGGGACCCTTGGGGGAGACCCAGTACTTC	CASSQGGGRGPLGETQYF
TRBV11-3	.	12	.	TRBJ2-5	TGTGCCAGCAGCCTTGTTGAGGACTTTTTGTACTTC	CASSLVEDFLYF
TRBV5-5	.	12	.	TRBJ2-7	TGTGCCAGCAGCAATACAGTTTACGAGCAGTACTTC	CASSNTVYEQYF
TRBV11-2	TRBD1	15	once	TRBJ1-3	TGTGCCAGCAGCTCTCGACAGGGGGCTGGAAACACCATATATTTT	CASSSRQGAGNTIYF
TRBV5-4	TRBD2	17	.	TRBJ2-1	TGTGCCAGCAGCTTCCCTAACCCTAGCGGGGGTACTAATGAGCAGTTCTTC	CASSFPNPSGGTNEQFF
TRBV5-5	TRBD1	13	.	TRBJ1-2	TGTGCCAGCAGCGGACAGGGGGCCGGAGGCTACACCTTC	CASSGQGAGGYTF
TRBV30	.	14	.	TRBJ1-2	TGTGCCTGGAGTGTAATTCAACAGGGCGCGGGCTACACCTTC	CAWSVIQQGAGYTF
TRBV12-3/TRBV12-4	.	11	.	TRBJ1-2	TGTGCCAGCAGTTTTAGCCCAGGCTACACCTTC	CASSFSPGYTF
TRBV5-1	.	15	.	TRBJ1-4	TGCGCCAGCAGCGAGGCAGGGGCGGCTAATGAAAAACTGTTTTTT	CASSEAGAANEKLFF
TRBV5-6	.	13	.	TRBJ1-5	TGTGCCAGCAGCTTGAGTGCGGGTCAGCCCCAGCATTTT	CASSLSAGQPQHF
TRBV7-2	.	14	.	TRBJ1-5	TGTGCCAGCAGCCTCCAACAGGGCGATCAGCCCCAGCATTTT	CASSLQQGDQPQHF
TRBV19	.	13	.	TRBJ1-5	TGTGCCAGTCTTGGCATTAGCAATCAGCCCCAGCATTTT	CASLGISNQPQHF
TRBV19	TRBD1	14	.	TRBJ1-1	TGTGCCAGTAGTCCTGGGACAGTTCCACCTGAAGCTTTCTTT	CASSPGTVPPEAFF
TRBV29-1	.	13	once	TRBJ2-7	TGCAGCGTTGAACTAGCTTTGAAGTACGAGCAGTACTTC	CSVELALKYEQYF
TRBV11-3	TRBD2	12	.	TRBJ2-1	TGTGCCAGCAGCCGCGGACTAGCGGAGCAGTTCTTC	CASSRGLAEQFF
TRBV7-3	.	15	.	TRBJ2-1	TGTGCCAGCAGCTTAAGGGGGCCTCCGTACAATGAGCAGTTCTTC	CASSLRGPPYNEQFF
TRBV2	TRBD1	14	.	TRBJ2-2	TGTGCCAGCAGTGATGGTCCAGGGGGCGGGGAGCTGTTTTTT	CASSDGPGGGELFF
TRBV21-1	.	16	.	TRBJ1-5	TGTGCCAGCAGCTCCCGGGAAAGGGATCACAATCAGCCCCAGCATTTT	CASSSRERDHNQPQHF
TRBV6-6	TRBD1	15	.	TRBJ2-3	TGTGCCAGCAGTCCTGGACAGGGGGCAACAGATACGCAGTATTTT	CASSPGQGATDTQYF
TRBV7-2	TRBD2	15	.	TRBJ2-1	TGTGCCAGCAGTTTTAGCGGGGGAACCTACAATGAGCAGTTCTTC	CASSFSGGTYNEQFF
TRBV19	TRBD1	17	.	TRBJ1-5	TGTGCCAGTAGTATCAGGGGGACAGGCCAGGGCAATCAGCCCCAGCATTTT	CASSIRGTGQGNQPQHF
TRBV5-6	TRBD1	16	.	TRBJ1-2	TGTGCCAGCTCCCCGTCCGGGACAGGGGGGCGCTATGGCTACACCTTC	CASSPSGTGGRYGYTF
TRBV14	.	13	.	TRBJ1-4	TGTGCCAGCAGCCATCCCTCGGGTGAAAAACTGTTTTTT	CASSHPSGEKLFF
TRBV2	TRBD1	14	.	TRBJ1-3	TGTGCCAGCAGGGGGGACAGCCCTGGAAACACCATATATTTT	CASRGDSPGNTIYF
TRBV27	TRBD1	14	.	TRBJ1-5	TGTGCCAGCAGGTGGACAGGGCGCAATCAGCCCCAGCATTTT	CASRWTGRNQPQHF
TRBV5-1	TRBD1	11	.	TRBJ2-7	TGCGCCAGCAAGGGGGCCAGCGAGCAGTACTTC	CASKGASEQYF